This T cell receptor (beta chain) was identified during a study of HIV-infected patients and healthy controls. Germline V CDR1 and CDR2: SEHNR, FQNEAQ (reference sequence). V lost 2 bases to trimming and J lost 6 bases, with 16 bases between them. The CDR3 loop spans 15 amino acids. TCRdb independently ran MiXCR on the 5' RACE reads; one entry per CDR3 protein. This table has around 58,000 distinct CDR3 sequences, 15% to 20% appearing once. This clonotype originated in a human donor in good health. What was sequenced was CD4+ T cells from blood. V usage is TRBV7-9 and J usage is TRBJ2-5; D possibly matches TRBD1 or TRBD2 (6 bases each). The DNA of the CDR3 is TGTGCCAGCAGCTTAAGGTCCCCACGGGGGCAGACCCAGTACTTC. This codes for CASSLRSPRGQTQYF. The whole variable domain, remainder taken from reference TRBV7-9 and TRBJ2-5, is DTGVSQNPRHKITKRGQNVTFRCDPISEHNRLYWYRQTLGQGPEFLTYFQNEAQLEKSRLLSDRFSAERPKGSFSTLEIQRTEQGDSAMYLCASSLRSPRGQTQYFGPGTRLLVL.